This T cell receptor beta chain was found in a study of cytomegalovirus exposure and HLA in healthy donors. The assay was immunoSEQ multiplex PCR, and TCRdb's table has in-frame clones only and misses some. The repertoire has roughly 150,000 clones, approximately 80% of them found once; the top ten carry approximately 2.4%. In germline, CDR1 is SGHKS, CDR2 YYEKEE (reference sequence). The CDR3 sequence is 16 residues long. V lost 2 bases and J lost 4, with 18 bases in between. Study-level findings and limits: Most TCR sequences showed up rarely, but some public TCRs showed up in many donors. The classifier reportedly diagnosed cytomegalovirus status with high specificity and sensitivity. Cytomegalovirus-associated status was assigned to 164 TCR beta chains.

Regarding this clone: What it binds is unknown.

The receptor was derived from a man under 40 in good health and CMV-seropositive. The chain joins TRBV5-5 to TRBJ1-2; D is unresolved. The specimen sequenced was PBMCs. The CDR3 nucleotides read TGTGCCAGCAGCTTTTGGGTCTTAACACTACCCTATGGCTACACCTTC. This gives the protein CASSFWVLTLPYGYTF.